Listed here is a single T cell receptor beta chain. Its target is not known. J lost 0 bases, V lost 2 bases, and 5 bases had no gene match. CDR1 is LNHNV, CDR2 YYDKDF, per germline (reference sequence). CDR3 length: 16 amino acids. This entry belongs to a study of shared clonotypes between healthy human individuals. Overall study context: Donors consisted of two women and a few men between 18 and 49. Study observations and caveats: Limited genetic and exposure-history diversity came from having few donors.

Naive CD4+ cells were CD45RA-selected; the remaining cells were memory. Profiling relied on immunoSEQ multiplex PCR, and the TCRdb table lists in-frame clones only, not all of them. There are 2 million to 2.5 million clones in the sample; about 95% occur only once, and roughly 0.13% lies in the top ten. The TCR originated in a man between 18 and 35 years old in good health. The genes are TRBV15 and TRBJ2-3; 7 bases agree with TRBD1. Sequenced: naive CD4+ T cells sorted from blood. The subset here: CD45RA+ positively selected. As DNA, the CDR3 is TGTGCCACCAGCAGACTATGGACAGGCAGCACAGATACGCAGTATTTT. Translating it yields CATSRLWTGSTDTQYF.